These 27 T cell receptor beta chains were all obtained from the same sample, sequenced in a study of beta chain features in type 1 diabetes. Reverse transcribing all isolated RNA meant expressed TCRB transcripts were sequenced. Assay used: immunoSEQ multiplex PCR; TCRdb lists only in-frame clones, some missing. The sample holds hundreds of thousands of clones, about 16% seen once. The specimen was naive CD4+ T cells from blood. The receptor source for this set is a man between 18 and 29 years old in good health.

The chain joins TRBV7-3 to TRBJ1-1; 9 nucleotides match TRBD1. This CDR3 region has 14 residues. The ends lost 6 bases at V and 6 bases at J; junction bases unmatched: 8. The germline V gene has CDR1 SGHTA and CDR2 FQGTGA. The CDR3 here is CASRSTGGRSEAFF. The CDR3 DNA reads TGTGCCAGCAGATCAACAGGGGGCCGGTCTGAAGCTTTCTTT.

V is TRBV10-3 and J is TRBJ2-2; 8 bases align to TRBD1. The CDR3 runs 15 residues. The germline V gene has CDR1 ENHRY and CDR2 SYGVKD. With V trimmed by 8 bases and J by 0 bases, 5 bases remained unmatched. The CDR3 sequence: CAIGPGGSNTGELFF. The CDR3 coding sequence is TGTGCCATCGGACCAGGGGGCTCGAACACCGGGGAGCTGTTTTTT.

The chain combines TRBV28 with TRBJ2-7, with 11 bases fitting TRBD2. Trimming cost V 5 bases and J 5 bases; bases outside gene matches: 2. This CDR3 is 13 amino acids long. In germline, CDR1 is MDHEN, CDR2 SYDVKM. DNA for the CDR3: TGTGCCAGCAGTCTAGCGGGAGGCCACGAGCAGTACTTC. It is translated as CASSLAGGHEQYF.

The gene calls are TRBV5-1 and TRBJ2-1; no firm D call. CDR1 is SGHRS, CDR2 YFSETQ, per germline. The CDR3 totals 12 residues. V lost 4 bases to trimming and J lost 6 bases, with 8 bases between them. This CDR3 is CASSRSLNEQFF. The CDR3 DNA follows: TGCGCCAGCAGCCGATCTCTCAATGAGCAGTTCTTC. Based on the CDR3 plus reference TRBV5-1 and TRBJ2-1, the full variable domain is KAGVTQTPRYLIKTRGQQVTLSCSPISGHRSVSWYQQTPGQGLQFLFEYFSETQRNKGNFPGRFSGRQFSNSRSEMNVSTLELGDSALYLCASSRSLNEQFFGPGTRLTVL.

This clone has just a few counts. The J gene is TRBJ2-1, the V gene TRBV7-2, with 9 bases lining up with TRBD2. The CDR3 has 17 residues. V shed 1 base and J 3 bases; nucleotides not matched to a gene: 7. The germline V gene has CDR1 SGHTA and CDR2 FQGNSA. The CDR3: CASSLVALAGSYNEQFF. DNA for the CDR3: TGTGCCAGCAGCTTAGTAGCGCTAGCGGGAAGCTACAATGAGCAGTTCTTC.

V and J are TRBV4-1 and TRBJ1-1; no clear D. This CDR3 contains 12 residues. Germline V gene sequence: CDR1 MGHRA, CDR2 YSYEKL. The V and J ends lost 0 bases and 7 bases respectively, with 6 bases between them. CDR3 nucleotides: TGCGCCAGCAGCCAAGAGGGAATTGAAGCTTTCTTT. Its protein is CASSQEGIEAFF.

This clone was seen a single time. This chain's CDR3 is CASILSDGRASSYEQYF. The CDR3 DNA sequence: TGTGCCAGCATACTATCGGACGGACGGGCCAGCTCCTACGAGCAGTACTTC. The chain uses TRBV27 and TRBJ2-7; no definite D call. The germline gives CDR1 MNHEY, CDR2 SMNVEV (reference sequence). The CDR3 covers 17 residues. Trimming took off 7 bases at V and 0 bases at J, with 22 bases between the two ends.

This clone was recorded a few times. This chain uses TRBV6-6 with TRBJ2-7, with TRBD2 matching 8 bases. CDR1 is MNHNY and CDR2 is SVGAGI in the germline V gene (reference sequence). Trimming at V came to 8 bases and at J to 3 bases, leaving 6 bases not matched to a gene. The CDR3 loop spans 13 amino acids. The CDR3 sequence: CASLRGTSYEQYF. As DNA, the CDR3 is TGTGCCAGCCTCCGGGGGACTAGCTACGAGCAGTACTTC.

This clone was recorded a few times. The V and J genes are TRBV5-6 and TRBJ1-5; D call uncertain. From germline, CDR1 is SGHDT and CDR2 YYEEEE. The CDR3 length is 14 residues. V shed 2 bases and J shed 1 base, with 7 bases lying between them. The CDR3 DNA sequence: TGTGCCAGCAGCTTAAGGGAAAGCAATCAGCCCCAGCATTTT. Translating it yields CASSLRESNQPQHF.

This chain connects TRBV6-5 to TRBJ1-1; no definite D call. Trimming left V 8 bases short and J 1 base short, with 17 bases between. The CDR3 sequence is 15 residues long. CDR1 MNHEY and CDR2 SVGAGI come from the germline V gene. The CDR3 reads CASGPSLGWNTEAFF. CDR3 in DNA: TGTGCCAGCGGGCCCTCCCTAGGGTGGAACACTGAAGCTTTCTTT.

This clone was seen only a few times. The chain recombines TRBV5-1 with TRBJ2-1; tentatively, D is TRBD2 (6 bases). The V gene lost 4 bases and the J gene lost 10 bases, with 9 bases spanning the gap. From germline, CDR1 is SGHRS and CDR2 YFSETQ. This CDR3 spans 11 amino acids. CDR3 region: CASSQSGEQFF. The CDR3 DNA reads TGCGCCAGCAGCCAGAGCGGGGAGCAGTTCTTC.

For this clone: In the same sample, other DNA sequences code for this CDR3. V usage is TRBV18 and J usage is TRBJ1-3; 7 nucleotides align to TRBD1. The ends lost 3 bases at V and 0 bases at J; junction bases unmatched: 2. The CDR3 has 15 residues. In germline, CDR1 is KGHSH, CDR2 LQKENI. CDR3: CASSPRDSSGNTIYF. In DNA, the CDR3 is TGTGCCAGCTCACCCCGGGACAGCTCTGGAAACACCATATATTTT. Drawing the rest from reference TRBV18 and TRBJ1-3, the complete variable domain is NAGVMQNPRHLVRRRGQEARLRCSPMKGHSHVYWYRQLPEEGLKFMVYLQKENIIDESGMPKERFSAEFPKEGPSILRIQQVVRGDSAAYFCASSPRDSSGNTIYFGEGSWLTVV.

The V call is TRBV5-6, the J call TRBJ1-4; D is possibly TRBD1 (5 bases). The CDR3 spans 16 residues. Germline V gene lookup returns CDR1 SGHDT and CDR2 YYEEEE. V gave up 0 bases and J gave up 0 bases, with 9 bases separating them. CDR3 nucleotides: TGTGCCAGCAGCTTGGGGGACTTGACAACTAATGAAAAACTGTTTTTT. This encodes CASSLGDLTTNEKLFF.

This chain connects TRBV7-9 to TRBJ2-5; D gene unclear. Trimming stripped 4 bases from V and 0 bases from J, with 12 bases between. The germline V gene encodes CDR1 SEHNR and CDR2 FQNEAQ (reference sequence). The CDR3 spans 15 residues. In nucleotides, the CDR3 is TGTGCCAGCAGCTCCCAACTGCTGTACCAAGAGACCCAGTACTTC. This codes for CASSSQLLYQETQYF.

The chain uses TRBV9 and TRBJ2-7, with 9 bases aligning to TRBD1. Germline V gene data show CDR1 as SGDLS and CDR2 as YYNGEE. J was trimmed by 5 bases and V by 3 bases; bases with no gene match: 12. The CDR3 spans 16 residues. CDR3 sequence (DNA): TGTGCCAGCAGCGCAACCCGGGACAGGGCAACGGACGAGCAGTACTTC. As protein: CASSATRDRATDEQYF.

The CDR3 protein is CSVVPSDRGYGYTF. The CDR3 nucleotides read TGCAGCGTTGTCCCGTCGGACAGGGGGTATGGCTACACCTTC. This chain joins TRBV29-1 and TRBJ1-2; the match to TRBD1 covers 10 bases. Germline loops: CDR1 SQVTM, CDR2 ANQGSEA. The CDR3 has 14 residues. The V gene end was trimmed by 4 bases and the J gene end by 5 bases; junction bases not matched to a gene: 7.

CDR3: CASSGAARGNTEAFF. CDR3 nucleotides: TGTGCCAGCAGCGGAGCGGCGAGGGGGAACACTGAAGCTTTCTTT. The rearrangement uses TRBV9 and TRBJ1-1, with D perhaps matching TRBD1 (5 bases). Germline lookup yields CDR1 SGDLS and CDR2 YYNGEE. Between the trimmed V and J ends, which lost 3 bases and 1 base, there was a span of 13 bases. This CDR3 has 15 residues. Full variable domain (remainder filled in from reference TRBV9 and TRBJ1-1): DSGVTQTPKHLITATGQRVTLRCSPRSGDLSVYWYQQSLDQGLQFLIQYYNGEERAKGNILERFSAQQFPDLHSELNLSSLELGDSALYFCASSGAARGNTEAFFGQGTRLTVV.

Concerning this clone itself: Other DNA sequences in the same sample also yield this CDR3. J is TRBJ1-2 and V is TRBV20-1; D perhaps matches TRBD1 (5 bases). V gave up 6 bases and J gave up 2 bases, with 7 bases separating them. The V gene's germline CDR1 is DFQATT and CDR2 SNEGSKA (reference sequence). This CDR3 has 11 amino acids. The CDR3 DNA is TGCAGTGCGACAGTGAACTATGGCTACACCTTC. Translation: CSATVNYGYTF.

This clone was seen repeatedly, ten times or more. J is TRBJ1-3 and V is TRBV9; unclear D gene. The V gene's germline CDR1 is SGDLS and CDR2 YYNGEE. V lost 4 bases to trimming and J lost 4 bases, with 9 bases between them. This CDR3 is built from 13 residues. The CDR3 region is CASSSSGGNTIYF. As DNA, the CDR3 is TGTGCCAGCAGCTCGTCGGGCGGAAACACCATATATTTT. Full variable domain (rest looked up from reference TRBV9 and TRBJ1-3): DSGVTQTPKHLITATGQRVTLRCSPRSGDLSVYWYQQSLDQGLQFLIQYYNGEERAKGNILERFSAQQFPDLHSELNLSSLELGDSALYFCASSSSGGNTIYFGEGSWLTVV.

The chain combines TRBV7-2 with TRBJ2-3, with 10 bases that match TRBD1. V gave up 10 bases and J gave up 3 bases; unmatched junction bases: 7. CDR1 SGHTA and CDR2 FQGNSA come from the germline V gene. The CDR3 sequence is 14 residues long. DNA of the CDR3: TGTGCCACCGGGTGGGACAGGGGTACAGATACGCAGTATTTT. As protein: CATGWDRGTDTQYF.

This clone occurred a few times. CDR3 region: CAISGVAVWAAPLHTDTQYF. CDR3 bases: TGTGCCATCAGTGGGGTAGCGGTTTGGGCGGCACCATTGCACACAGATACGCAGTATTTT. The chain carries TRBV10-3 and TRBJ2-3; D is possibly TRBD2 (6 bases). The germline gives CDR1 ENHRY, CDR2 SYGVKD. The CDR3 sequence is 20 residues long. Trimming took off 4 bases at V and 2 bases at J, with 28 bases between the two ends.

CDR3 sequence reads: CASSPPPTSGRSYEQYF. The CDR3 DNA is TGTGCCAGCAGCCCACCCCCAACCAGCGGGAGATCGTACGAGCAGTACTTC. V is TRBV7-6 and J is TRBJ2-7; the match to TRBD2 covers 8 bases. V shed 5 bases and J 4 bases; nucleotides not matched to a gene: 16. The CDR3 is 17 residues long. Per the germline V gene, CDR1 is SGHVS and CDR2 is FNYEAQ.

This clone was recorded a few times. The V call is TRBV27, the J call TRBJ2-7; 7 positions agree with TRBD2. This CDR3 comprises 15 residues. V lost 4 bases to trimming and J lost 0 bases; unmatched junction nucleotides: 6. Germline CDR1 reads MNHEY; CDR2 reads SMNVEV (reference sequence). CDR3: CASSSRGRGSYEQYF. The CDR3, as DNA: TGTGCCAGCAGTTCCAGAGGGAGGGGCTCCTACGAGCAGTACTTC.

This clone was counted only a few times. This chain uses TRBV5-6 with TRBJ2-5; D possibly corresponds to TRBD1 (6 bases). Looked up from germline, CDR1 is SGHDT and CDR2 is YYEEEE. The CDR3 length is 13 residues. V lost 4 bases to trimming and J lost 5 bases, with 12 bases between them. The CDR3 is CASSITGPETQYF. The CDR3 nucleotides are TGTGCCAGCAGCATCACAGGGCCGGAGACCCAGTACTTC. The entire variable domain, with the rest obtained from reference TRBV5-6 and TRBJ2-5, is as follows: DAGVTQSPTHLIKTRGQQVTLRCSPKSGHDTVSWYQQALGQGPQFIFQYYEEEERQRGNFPDRFSGHQFPNYSSELNVNALLLGDSALYLCASSITGPETQYFGPGTRLLVL.

This rearrangement joins TRBV6-1 to TRBJ2-7, with 7 bases that match TRBD2. Per the germline V gene, CDR1 is MNHNS and CDR2 is SASEGT. CDR3 length: 10 amino acids. Losses at the gene ends were 4 bases for V and 12 bases for J; bases not matched to a gene: 3. The CDR3 coding sequence is TGTGCCAGCAGTGTCAGCGGGACGTACTTC. Its translation is CASSVSGTYF.

V and J are TRBV2 and TRBJ2-3; D unresolved. CDR1 is SNHLY and CDR2 is FYNNEI in the germline V gene. CDR3 length equals 14 residues. With 6 bases removed from V and 2 bases from J, the gap between germline ends came to 12 bases. The CDR3 DNA reads TGTGCCAGCAGCCACCTTCTGGTCACAGATACGCAGTATTTT. It specifies CASSHLLVTDTQYF.

The chain links TRBV4-3 to TRBJ1-1, with D possibly being TRBD1 (5 bases). CDR3 length: 15 amino acids. The V end was cut by 0 bases, the J end by 4 bases, with 12 bases between. Looked up from germline, CDR1 is LGHNA and CDR2 is YSLEER. The CDR3 region has the DNA TGCGCCAGCAGCCAAGATCCTACGGGGGGCACTGAAGCTTTCTTT. Translation: CASSQDPTGGTEAFF.